The entry that follows covers one T cell receptor (beta chain) sequence. What it binds is not known. There are 12 residues in the CDR3. CDR1 and CDR2 (germline): SEHNR, FQNEAQ (reference sequence). The sample is drawn from a study of T cells expressing NK-cell markers. The overall study: The eight sequenced donors comprised seven who were HCMV-seropositive and one who was seronegative.

For each CDR3 protein, TCRdb gives one entry from its re-call of the 5' RACE reads, without DNA. This sample's clone table lists approximately 150,000 distinct CDR3 sequences. Study results and caveats: Leadership of the CD3+CD56-NKG2C+ fraction also belonged to these clonotypes in four donors.

V gene TRBV7-9 combines with J gene TRBJ2-2. The material sequenced was blood T cells: a sorted CD56 or NKG2C T cell subset, CD4+ or CD8+ T cells, or bulk PBMC T cells (not recorded which). The TCR comes from a man younger than 35 in good health. CDR3 in amino acids: CASSFRPGELFF.